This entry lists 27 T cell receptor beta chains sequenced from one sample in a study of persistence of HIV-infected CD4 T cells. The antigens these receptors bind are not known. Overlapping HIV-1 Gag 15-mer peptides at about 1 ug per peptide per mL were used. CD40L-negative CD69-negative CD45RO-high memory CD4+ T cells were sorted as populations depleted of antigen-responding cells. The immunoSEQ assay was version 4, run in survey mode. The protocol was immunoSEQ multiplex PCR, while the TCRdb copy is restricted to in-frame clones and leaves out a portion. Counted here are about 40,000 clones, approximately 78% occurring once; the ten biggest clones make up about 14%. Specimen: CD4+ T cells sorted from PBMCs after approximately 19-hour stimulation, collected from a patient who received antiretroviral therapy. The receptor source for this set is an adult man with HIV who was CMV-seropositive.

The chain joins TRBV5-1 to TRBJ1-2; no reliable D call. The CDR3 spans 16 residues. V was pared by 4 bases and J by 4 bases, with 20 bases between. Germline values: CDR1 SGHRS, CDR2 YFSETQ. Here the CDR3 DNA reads TGCGCCAGCAGCCCGGGTGCTGGCGGGCGTAGCTATGGCTACACCTTC. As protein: CASSPGAGGRSYGYTF.

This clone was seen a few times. The CDR3 nucleotides are TGTGCCACCCGAAGAGCCCGGGCGGGCAATAATGAAAAACTGTTTTTT. The encoded protein is CATRRARAGNNEKLFF. The gene calls are TRBV10-3 and TRBJ1-4; D ambiguous. V was clipped by 10 bases and J by 4 bases, with 22 bases between them. Germline lookup yields CDR1 ENHRY and CDR2 SYGVKD. CDR3 length equals 16 residues.

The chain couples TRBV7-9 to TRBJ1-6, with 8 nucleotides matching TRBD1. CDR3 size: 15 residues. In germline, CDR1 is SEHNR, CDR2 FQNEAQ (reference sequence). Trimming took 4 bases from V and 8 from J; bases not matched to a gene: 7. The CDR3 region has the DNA TGTGCCAGCAGCTCAAGAGGGACAGGCGATTCACCCCTCCACTTT. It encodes CASSSRGTGDSPLHF. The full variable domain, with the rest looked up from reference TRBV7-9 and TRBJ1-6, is DTGVSQNPRHKITKRGQNVTFRCDPISEHNRLYWYRQTLGQGPEFLTYFQNEAQLEKSRLLSDRFSAERPKGSFSTLEIQRTEQGDSAMYLCASSSRGTGDSPLHFGNGTRLTVT.

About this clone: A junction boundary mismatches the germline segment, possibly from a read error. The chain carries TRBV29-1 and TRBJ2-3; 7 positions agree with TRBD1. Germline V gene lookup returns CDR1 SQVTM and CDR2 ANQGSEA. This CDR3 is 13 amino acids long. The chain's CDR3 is CSFETNRGDTQYF. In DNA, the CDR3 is TGCAGCTTTGAGACCAACAGGGGAGATACGCAGTATTTT.

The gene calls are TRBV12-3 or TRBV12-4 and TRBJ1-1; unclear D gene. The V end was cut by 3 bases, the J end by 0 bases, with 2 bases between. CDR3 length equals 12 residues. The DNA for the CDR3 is TGTGCCAGCAGTTTGATGAACACTGAAGCTTTCTTT. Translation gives CASSLMNTEAFF.

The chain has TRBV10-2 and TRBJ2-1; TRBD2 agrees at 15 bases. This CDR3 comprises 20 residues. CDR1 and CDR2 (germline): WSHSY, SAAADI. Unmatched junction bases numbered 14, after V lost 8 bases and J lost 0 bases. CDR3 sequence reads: CASLKNPGLAGGSSYNEQFF. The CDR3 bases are TGCGCCAGCCTAAAAAATCCGGGACTAGCGGGGGGAAGCTCCTACAATGAGCAGTTCTTC.

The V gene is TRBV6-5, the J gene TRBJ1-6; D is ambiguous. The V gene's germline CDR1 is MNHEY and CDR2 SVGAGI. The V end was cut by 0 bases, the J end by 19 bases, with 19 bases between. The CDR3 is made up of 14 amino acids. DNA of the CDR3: TGTGCCAGCAGTTACTCGGAGGACGGGATGTTGATTCACTTT. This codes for CASSYSEDGMLIHF.

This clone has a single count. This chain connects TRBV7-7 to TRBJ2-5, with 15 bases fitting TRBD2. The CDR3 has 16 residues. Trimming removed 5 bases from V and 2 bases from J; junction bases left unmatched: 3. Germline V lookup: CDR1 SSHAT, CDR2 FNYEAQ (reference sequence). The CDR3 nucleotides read TGTGCCAGCAGCGCCGGGACTAGCGGGAGGCAAGAGACCCAGTACTTC. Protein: CASSAGTSGRQETQYF.

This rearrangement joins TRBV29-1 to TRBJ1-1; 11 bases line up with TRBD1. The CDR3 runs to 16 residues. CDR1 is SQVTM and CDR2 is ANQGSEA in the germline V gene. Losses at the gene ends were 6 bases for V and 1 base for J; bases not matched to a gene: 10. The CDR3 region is CSVHQDRGRTNTEAFF. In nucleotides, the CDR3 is TGCAGCGTCCACCAGGACAGGGGGCGAACGAACACTGAAGCTTTCTTT.

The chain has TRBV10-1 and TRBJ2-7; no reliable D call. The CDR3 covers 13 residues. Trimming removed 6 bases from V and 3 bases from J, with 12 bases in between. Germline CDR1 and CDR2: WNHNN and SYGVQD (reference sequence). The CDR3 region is CASSTQVGYEQYF. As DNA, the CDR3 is TGCGCCAGCAGCACCCAAGTTGGCTACGAGCAGTACTTC.

DNA for the CDR3: TGTGCCAGCAGCCTAACCAGAGCAGATACGCAGTATTTT. As protein: CASSLTRADTQYF. The V call is TRBV9, the J call TRBJ2-3; D is ambiguous. The CDR3 is 13 residues long. CDR1 and CDR2 from the germline V gene are SGDLS and YYNGEE. V shed 4 bases and J shed 4 bases, with 10 bases lying between them. Variable domain in full (rest from reference TRBV9 and TRBJ2-3): DSGVTQTPKHLITATGQRVTLRCSPRSGDLSVYWYQQSLDQGLQFLIQYYNGEERAKGNILERFSAQQFPDLHSELNLSSLELGDSALYFCASSLTRADTQYFGPGTRLTVL.

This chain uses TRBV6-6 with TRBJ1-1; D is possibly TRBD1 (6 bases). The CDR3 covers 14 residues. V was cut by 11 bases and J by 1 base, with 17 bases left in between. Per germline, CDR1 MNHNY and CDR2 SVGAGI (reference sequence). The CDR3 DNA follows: TGTGCCGGTCGAAGGGGGGCTTGGAACACTGAAGCTTTCTTT. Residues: CAGRRGAWNTEAFF.

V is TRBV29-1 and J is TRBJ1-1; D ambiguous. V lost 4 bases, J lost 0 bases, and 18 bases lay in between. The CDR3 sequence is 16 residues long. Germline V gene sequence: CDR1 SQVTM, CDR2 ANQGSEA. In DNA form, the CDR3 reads TGCAGCGTTGTTGGGTTTGGCGGCACCATGAACACTGAAGCTTTCTTT. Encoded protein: CSVVGFGGTMNTEAFF.

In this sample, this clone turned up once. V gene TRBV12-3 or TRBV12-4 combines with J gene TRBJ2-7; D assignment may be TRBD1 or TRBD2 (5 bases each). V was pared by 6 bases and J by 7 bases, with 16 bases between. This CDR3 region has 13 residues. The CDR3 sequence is CASSTGTLAEQYF. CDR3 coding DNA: TGTGCCAGCAGCACCGGGACCCTGGCAGAGCAGTACTTC.

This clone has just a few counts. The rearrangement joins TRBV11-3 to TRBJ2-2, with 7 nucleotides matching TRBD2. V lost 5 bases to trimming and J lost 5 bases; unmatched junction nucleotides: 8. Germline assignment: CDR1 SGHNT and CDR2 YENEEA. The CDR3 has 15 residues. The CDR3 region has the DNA TGTGCCAGCAGCCCCCCGGGAGGTTCTACCGGGGAGCTGTTTTTT. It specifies CASSPPGGSTGELFF. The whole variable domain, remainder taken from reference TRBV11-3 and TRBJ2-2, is EAGVVQSPRYKIIEKKQPVAFWCNPISGHNTLYWYLQNLGQGPELLIRYENEEAVDDSQLPKDRFSAERLKGVDSTLKIQPAELGDSAVYLCASSPPGGSTGELFFGEGSRLTVL.

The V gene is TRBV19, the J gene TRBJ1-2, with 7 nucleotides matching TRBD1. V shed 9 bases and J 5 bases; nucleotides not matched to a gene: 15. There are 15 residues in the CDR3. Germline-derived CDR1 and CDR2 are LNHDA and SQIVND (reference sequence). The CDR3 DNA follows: TGTGCCAGCTCCATAGCGGCAGGGGGAGGTTATGGCTACACCTTC. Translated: CASSIAAGGGYGYTF.

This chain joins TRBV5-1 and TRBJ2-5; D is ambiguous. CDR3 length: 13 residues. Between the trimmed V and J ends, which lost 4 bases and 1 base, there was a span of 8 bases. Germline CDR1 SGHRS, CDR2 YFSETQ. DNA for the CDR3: TGCGCCAGCAGCGTGGGAAGCCAAGAGACCCAGTACTTC. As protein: CASSVGSQETQYF.

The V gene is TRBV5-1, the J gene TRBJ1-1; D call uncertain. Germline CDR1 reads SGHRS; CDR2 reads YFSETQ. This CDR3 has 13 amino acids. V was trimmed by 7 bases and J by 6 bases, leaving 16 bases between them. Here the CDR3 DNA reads TGCGCCAGCGGGCCTCGCCCCCAGGCTGAAGCTTTCTTT. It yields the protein CASGPRPQAEAFF.

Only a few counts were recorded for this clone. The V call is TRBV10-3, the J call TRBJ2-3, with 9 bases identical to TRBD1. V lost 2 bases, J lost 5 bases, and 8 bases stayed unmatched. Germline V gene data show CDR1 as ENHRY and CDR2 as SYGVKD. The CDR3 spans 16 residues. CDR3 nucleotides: TGTGCCATCAGTGAGGGAACAGGGGGCATTGGAGATACGCAGTATTTT. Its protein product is CAISEGTGGIGDTQYF.

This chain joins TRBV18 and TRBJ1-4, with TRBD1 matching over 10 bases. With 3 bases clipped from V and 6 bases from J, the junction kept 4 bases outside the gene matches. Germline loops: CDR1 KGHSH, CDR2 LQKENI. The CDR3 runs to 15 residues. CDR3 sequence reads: CASSPGGTGDEKLFF. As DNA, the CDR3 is TGTGCCAGCTCACCCGGGGGGACAGGGGATGAAAAACTGTTTTTT.

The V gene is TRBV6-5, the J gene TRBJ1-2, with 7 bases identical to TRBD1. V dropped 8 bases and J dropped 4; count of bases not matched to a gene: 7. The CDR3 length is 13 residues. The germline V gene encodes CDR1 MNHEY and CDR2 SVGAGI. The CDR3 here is CASWRTGPYGYTF. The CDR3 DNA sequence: TGTGCCAGCTGGAGGACAGGACCCTATGGCTACACCTTC.

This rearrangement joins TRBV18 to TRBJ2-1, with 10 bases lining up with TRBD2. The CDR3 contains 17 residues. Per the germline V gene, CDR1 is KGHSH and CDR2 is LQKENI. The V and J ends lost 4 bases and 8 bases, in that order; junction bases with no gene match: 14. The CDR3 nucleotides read TGTGCCAGCTCACTAAACGGGCCGGGACTAGCGAGTGATGAGCAGTTCTTC. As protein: CASSLNGPGLASDEQFF. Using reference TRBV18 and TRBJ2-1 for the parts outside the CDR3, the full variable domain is NAGVMQNPRHLVRRRGQEARLRCSPMKGHSHVYWYRQLPEEGLKFMVYLQKENIIDESGMPKERFSAEFPKEGPSILRIQQVVRGDSAAYFCASSLNGPGLASDEQFFGPGTRLTVL.

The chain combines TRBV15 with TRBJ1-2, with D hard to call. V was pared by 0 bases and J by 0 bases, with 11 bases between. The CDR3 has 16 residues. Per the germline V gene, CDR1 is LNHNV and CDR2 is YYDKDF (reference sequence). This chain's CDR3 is CATSRDLGIPNYGYTF. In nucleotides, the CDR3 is TGTGCCACCAGCAGAGATCTAGGGATTCCTAACTATGGCTACACCTTC.

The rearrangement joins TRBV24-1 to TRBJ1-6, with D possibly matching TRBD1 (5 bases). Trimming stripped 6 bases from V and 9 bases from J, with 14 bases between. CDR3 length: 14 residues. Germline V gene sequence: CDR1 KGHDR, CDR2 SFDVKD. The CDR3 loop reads CATSTQGDSSPLHF. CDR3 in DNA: TGTGCCACCAGTACCCAGGGAGATAGTTCACCCCTCCACTTT.

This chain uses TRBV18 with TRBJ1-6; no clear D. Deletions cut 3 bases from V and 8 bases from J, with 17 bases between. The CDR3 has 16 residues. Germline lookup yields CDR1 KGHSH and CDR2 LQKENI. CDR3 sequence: CASSPRSSARDSPLHF. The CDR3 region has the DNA TGTGCCAGCTCACCTCGGTCCAGCGCTAGGGATTCACCCCTCCACTTT.

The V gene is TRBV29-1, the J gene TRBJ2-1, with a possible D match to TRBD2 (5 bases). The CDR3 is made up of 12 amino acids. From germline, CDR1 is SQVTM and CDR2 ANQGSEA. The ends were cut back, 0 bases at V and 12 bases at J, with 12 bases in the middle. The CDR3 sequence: CSVEDRGYRQFF. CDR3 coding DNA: TGCAGCGTTGAAGATCGAGGGTATAGGCAGTTCTTC.

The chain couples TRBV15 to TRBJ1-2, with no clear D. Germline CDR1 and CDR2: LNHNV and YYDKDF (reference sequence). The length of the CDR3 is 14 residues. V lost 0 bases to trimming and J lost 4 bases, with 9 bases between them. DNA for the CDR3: TGTGCCACCAGCAGAGATAGTTTGGTCTATGGCTACACCTTC. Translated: CATSRDSLVYGYTF.